A single sample gave rise to the 19 T cell receptor beta chains below, sequenced in a study of metastatic and nonmetastatic thyroid tumors. Through MiXCR, TCRdb re-clonotyped the PCR reads. This table has tens of thousands of clones, about 17% appearing once. Treatment of any kind had been given to no patient before thyroid surgery. Sequencing was carried out using blood. The source is a female donor with papillary thyroid cancer or a benign thyroid nodule (not recorded which). Some clones in this sample may be carry-over from other donors' samples.

The sample holds many counts of this clone. The same CDR3 can be traced to other DNA sequences in this sample. The V and J genes are TRBV18 and TRBJ2-5; D possibly corresponds to TRBD2 (5 bases). V was trimmed by 3 bases and J by 5 bases, leaving 10 bases between them. The germline V gene has CDR1 KGHSH and CDR2 LQKENI. There are 13 residues in the CDR3. Written as DNA, the CDR3 is TGTGCCAGCTCACCGCCGACGGGGGAGACCCAGTACTTC. It yields the protein CASSPPTGETQYF.

CDR3 residues: CSANVASGDSTDTQYF. The CDR3 bases are TGCAGTGCCAATGTGGCCAGCGGGGATTCCACAGATACGCAGTATTTT. J is TRBJ2-3 and V is TRBV20-1, with 7 positions matching TRBD2. The CDR3 runs 16 residues. J lost 2 bases, V lost 6 bases, and 14 bases had no gene match. Germline V lookup: CDR1 DFQATT, CDR2 SNEGSKA (reference sequence).

The V and J genes are TRBV20-1 and TRBJ1-1; D is unclear. The germline V and J ends were trimmed by 0 bases and 0 bases, with 2 bases remaining between them. This CDR3 contains 12 residues. Germline CDR1 DFQATT, CDR2 SNEGSKA (reference sequence). This chain's CDR3 is CSARDLNTEAFF. The CDR3 nucleotides are TGCAGTGCTAGAGATTTGAACACTGAAGCTTTCTTT.

For the CDR3, the DNA is TGTGCCAGCAGCCCCCCGAGGTCAGGCCCGTATTTT. It is translated as CASSPPRSGPYF. J is TRBJ2-3 and V is TRBV7-9; D is undetermined. Germline V gene data show CDR1 as SEHNR and CDR2 as FQNEAQ (reference sequence). This CDR3 has 12 amino acids. Trimming took 5 bases from V and 14 from J, leaving 17 bases between them.

This clone showed up many times. This chain connects TRBV14 to TRBJ1-4, with D maybe TRBD1 (5 bases). The ends were cut back, 5 bases at V and 0 bases at J, with 16 bases in the middle. Per the germline V gene, CDR1 is SGHDN and CDR2 is FVKESK. This CDR3 region has 17 residues. The CDR3 DNA reads TGTGCCAGCAGCTCCCGTGGGGGTTTAGCAACTAATGAAAAACTGTTTTTT. This translates into CASSSRGGLATNEKLFF.

This chain uses TRBV28 with TRBJ2-7, with 9 bases fitting TRBD1. This CDR3 is 15 amino acids long. Trimming at V came to 5 bases and at J to 3 bases, leaving 8 bases not matched to a gene. Germline values: CDR1 MDHEN, CDR2 SYDVKM. CDR3 sequence: CASSIPGQGIYEQYF. CDR3 bases: TGTGCCAGCAGTATACCGGGACAGGGAATCTACGAGCAGTACTTC.

This clone is categorized as medium-sized (0.01 to 0.1%). The CDR3 protein is CSANQKQGLLGYEQYF. The CDR3 DNA follows: TGCAGTGCTAATCAAAAACAGGGACTGCTGGGCTACGAGCAGTACTTC. This chain uses TRBV20-1 with TRBJ2-7; possibly TRBD1 or TRBD2 for D (6 bases each). Trimming pared 4 bases from V and 3 bases from J, leaving 22 bases between. Germline V gene data show CDR1 as DFQATT and CDR2 as SNEGSKA (reference sequence). The CDR3 covers 16 residues.

The J gene is TRBJ2-7, the V gene TRBV4-2; 9 bases are a match to TRBD1. The V and J ends lost 2 bases and 3 bases, in that order; junction bases with no gene match: 11. CDR1 is LGHNA, CDR2 YNFKEQ, per germline. The CDR3 has 17 residues. CDR3 sequence: CASSQQPGTGLSYEQYF. The CDR3 DNA reads as TGTGCCAGCAGCCAACAACCCGGGACAGGGTTAAGCTACGAGCAGTACTTC.

This clone was counted many times. The rearrangement joins TRBV5-1 to TRBJ2-1; 7 bases agree with TRBD2. The V gene's germline CDR1 is SGHRS and CDR2 YFSETQ. With V trimmed by 4 bases and J by 6 bases, 7 bases remained unmatched. The length of the CDR3 is 14 residues. This CDR3 is CASSREAGFNEQFF. CDR3 DNA sequence: TGCGCCAGCAGCCGGGAGGCGGGGTTCAATGAGCAGTTCTTC.

This clone was found many times. The chain has TRBV5-5 and TRBJ1-3; D uncertain. The CDR3 covers 15 residues. V shed 5 bases and J shed 1 base, with 13 bases lying between them. Germline loops: CDR1 SGHKS, CDR2 YYEKEE (reference sequence). CDR3 protein: CASRTAERSGNTIYF. CDR3 DNA sequence: TGTGCCAGCAGAACCGCCGAACGGTCTGGAAACACCATATATTTT. Full variable domain (remainder filled in from reference TRBV5-5 and TRBJ1-3): DAGVTQSPTHLIKTRGQQVTLRCSPISGHKSVSWYQQVLGQGPQFIFQYYEKEERGRGNFPDRFSARQFPNYSSELNVNALLLGDSALYLCASRTAERSGNTIYFGEGSWLTVV.

The chain couples TRBV18 to TRBJ1-1; D perhaps matches TRBD1 (6 bases). V dropped 2 bases and J dropped 3 bases, with 10 bases sitting between them. CDR1 is KGHSH and CDR2 is LQKENI in the germline V gene. The CDR3 spans 14 residues. As DNA, the CDR3 is TGTGCCAGCTCACCAGCTGGGGGCTACACTGAAGCTTTCTTT. It encodes CASSPAGGYTEAFF.

This clone has more than one count but fewer than ten. Given the absence of the conserved phenylalanine or tryptophan at the CDR3 end, a read error is likely. V and J are TRBV28 and TRBJ2-6; tentatively, D is TRBD1 (5 bases). Trimming took 6 bases from V and 14 from J, leaving 20 bases between them. The CDR3 loop spans 14 amino acids. Germline values: CDR1 MDHEN, CDR2 SYDVKM. The CDR3 DNA is TGTGCCAGCAGCCACAGCTCTGGGGCGAACATCCTGACTTTA. Translating it yields CASSHSSGANILTL.

Ten or more counts support this clone. This chain uses TRBV14 with TRBJ1-2, with a tentative D call TRBD1 (6 bases). This CDR3 spans 15 amino acids. V lost 1 base and J 4 bases, leaving 13 bases between the germline ends. Germline V gene data show CDR1 as SGHDN and CDR2 as FVKESK. The chain's CDR3 is CASSQGRGWVYGYTF. The CDR3 DNA follows: TGTGCCAGCAGCCAAGGCAGGGGCTGGGTCTATGGCTACACCTTC.

This clone was observed many times. Other DNA sequences in this sample translate to the same CDR3. The gene calls are TRBV29-1 and TRBJ1-1; no definite D call. This CDR3 spans 11 amino acids. V shed 5 bases and J shed 10 bases, with 14 bases lying between them. From germline, CDR1 is SQVTM and CDR2 ANQGSEA. In DNA form, the CDR3 reads TGCAGCGTTAATCTTCGTGTCAGAGCTTTCTTT. Translation: CSVNLRVRAFF.

This clone was seen many times. This sequence joins TRBV20-1 and TRBJ1-1, with 7 bases lining up with TRBD1. V was clipped by 6 bases and J by 0 bases; unmatched bases: 22. CDR3 length equals 19 residues. Germline CDR1 and CDR2: DFQATT and SNEGSKA (reference sequence). This chain's CDR3 is CSATLGRGLNMGVNTEAFF. The CDR3 coding sequence is TGCAGTGCCACCTTAGGCAGGGGGTTAAACATGGGGGTGAACACTGAAGCTTTCTTT.

This clone was picked up a small number of times. In the same sample, other DNA sequences code for this CDR3. The V call is TRBV7-9, the J call TRBJ2-5; 7 nucleotides line up with TRBD2. Germline CDR1 reads SEHNR; CDR2 reads FQNEAQ (reference sequence). With 5 bases clipped from V and 3 bases from J, the junction kept 9 bases outside the gene matches. The CDR3 totals 15 residues. The CDR3 spells CASSPPASGEETQYF. The CDR3 DNA follows: TGTGCCAGCAGCCCCCCCGCGAGCGGGGAAGAGACCCAGTACTTC.

This clone was observed a single time. A much bigger clone sits one base away, suggesting this may be a read error. The genes are TRBV7-3 and TRBJ1-4; the D gene is possibly TRBD1 (6 bases). The CDR3 runs 15 residues. Germline V gene data show CDR1 as SGHTA and CDR2 as FQGTGA. Deletions cut 5 bases from V and 8 bases from J, with 18 bases between. Here the CDR3 DNA reads TGTGCCAGCAGCCCCCAGTCAGGGGAGGGCGAAAAACTGTTTTTT. Translation gives CASSPQSGEGEKLFF.

There are a few counts of this clone. The chain joins TRBV6-5 to TRBJ1-5; D not certain. Trimming stripped 0 bases from V and 1 base from J, with 4 bases between. Germline CDR1 reads MNHEY; CDR2 reads SVGAGI. The CDR3 is 14 amino acids. The CDR3 region is CASSYSLSNQPQHF. The CDR3 DNA sequence: TGTGCCAGCAGTTACTCCCTAAGCAATCAGCCCCAGCATTTT.

In this sample, this clone turned up many times. Other DNA sequences from this sample encode an identical CDR3 as well. J is TRBJ1-1 and V is TRBV20-1; D is uncertain. The germline gives CDR1 DFQATT, CDR2 SNEGSKA (reference sequence). This CDR3 is built from 12 residues. The V gene lost 3 bases and the J gene lost 7 bases, with 12 bases spanning the gap. DNA of the CDR3: TGCAGTGCTAGTACCGGAGGGCTTGAAGCTTTCTTT. Its protein product is CSASTGGLEAFF.